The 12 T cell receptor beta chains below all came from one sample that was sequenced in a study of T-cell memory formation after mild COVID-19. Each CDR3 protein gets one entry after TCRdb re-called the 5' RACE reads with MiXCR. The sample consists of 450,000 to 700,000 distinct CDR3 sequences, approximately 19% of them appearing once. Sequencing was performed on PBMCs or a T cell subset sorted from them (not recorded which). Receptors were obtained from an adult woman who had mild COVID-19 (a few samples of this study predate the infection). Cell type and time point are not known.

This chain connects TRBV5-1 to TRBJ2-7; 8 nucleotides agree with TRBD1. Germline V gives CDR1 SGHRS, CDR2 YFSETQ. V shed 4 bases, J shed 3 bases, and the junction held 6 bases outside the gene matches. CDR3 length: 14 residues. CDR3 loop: CASSQRTGNYEQYF. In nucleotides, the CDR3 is TGCGCCAGCAGCCAGAGGACAGGGAACTACGAGCAGTACTTC.

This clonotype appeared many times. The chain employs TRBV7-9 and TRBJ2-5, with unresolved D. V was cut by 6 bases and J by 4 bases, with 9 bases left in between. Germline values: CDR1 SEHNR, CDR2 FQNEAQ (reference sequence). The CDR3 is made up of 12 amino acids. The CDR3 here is CASSLDGETQYF. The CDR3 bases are TGTGCCAGCAGTTTGGACGGAGAGACCCAGTACTTC. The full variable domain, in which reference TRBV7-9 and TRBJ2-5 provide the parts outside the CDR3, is DTGVSQNPRHKITKRGQNVTFRCDPISEHNRLYWYRQTLGQGPEFLTYFQNEAQLEKSRLLSDRFSAERPKGSFSTLEIQRTEQGDSAMYLCASSLDGETQYFGPGTRLLVL.

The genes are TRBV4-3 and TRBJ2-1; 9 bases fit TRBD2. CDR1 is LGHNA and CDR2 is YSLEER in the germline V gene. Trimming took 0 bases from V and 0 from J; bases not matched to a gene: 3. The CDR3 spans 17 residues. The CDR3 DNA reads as TGCGCCAGCAGCCAAGACCGAGCGGGAGGCTCCTACAATGAGCAGTTCTTC. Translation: CASSQDRAGGSYNEQFF.

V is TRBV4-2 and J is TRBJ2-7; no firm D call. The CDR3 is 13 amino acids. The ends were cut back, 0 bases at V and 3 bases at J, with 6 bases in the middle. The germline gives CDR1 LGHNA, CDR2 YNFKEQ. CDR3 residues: CASSQDELYEQYF. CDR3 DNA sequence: TGTGCCAGCAGCCAAGATGAGCTCTACGAGCAGTACTTC.

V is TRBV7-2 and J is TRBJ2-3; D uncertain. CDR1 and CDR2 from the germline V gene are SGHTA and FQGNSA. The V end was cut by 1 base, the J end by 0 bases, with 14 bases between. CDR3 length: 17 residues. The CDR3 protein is CASSLVPQVGSTDTQYF. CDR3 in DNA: TGTGCCAGCAGCTTAGTCCCCCAGGTCGGAAGCACAGATACGCAGTATTTT.

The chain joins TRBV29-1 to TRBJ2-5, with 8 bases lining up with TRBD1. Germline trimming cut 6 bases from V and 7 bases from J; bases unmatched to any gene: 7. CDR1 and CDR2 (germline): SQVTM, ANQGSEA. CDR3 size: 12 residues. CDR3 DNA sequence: TGCAGCGTCCGACAGGGGCAGGTGACCCAGTACTTC. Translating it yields CSVRQGQVTQYF. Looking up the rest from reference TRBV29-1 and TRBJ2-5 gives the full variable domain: SAVISQKPSRDICQRGTSLTIQCQVDSQVTMMFWYRQQPGQSLTLIATANQGSEATYESGFVIDKFPISRPNLTFSTLTVSNMSPEDSSIYLCSVRQGQVTQYFGPGTRLLVL.

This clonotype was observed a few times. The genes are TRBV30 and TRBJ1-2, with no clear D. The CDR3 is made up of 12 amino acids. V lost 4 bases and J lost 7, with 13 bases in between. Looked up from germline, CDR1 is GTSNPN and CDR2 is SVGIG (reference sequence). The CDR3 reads CAWIPSRGGYTF. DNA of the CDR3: TGTGCCTGGATTCCTTCTCGGGGTGGCTACACCTTC.

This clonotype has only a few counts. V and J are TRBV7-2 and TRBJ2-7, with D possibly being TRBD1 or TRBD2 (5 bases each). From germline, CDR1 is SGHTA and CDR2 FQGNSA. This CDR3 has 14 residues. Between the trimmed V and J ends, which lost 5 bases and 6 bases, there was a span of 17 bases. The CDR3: CASSVGSGLVEQYF. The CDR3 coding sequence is TGTGCCAGCAGCGTAGGATCGGGGCTAGTCGAGCAGTACTTC.

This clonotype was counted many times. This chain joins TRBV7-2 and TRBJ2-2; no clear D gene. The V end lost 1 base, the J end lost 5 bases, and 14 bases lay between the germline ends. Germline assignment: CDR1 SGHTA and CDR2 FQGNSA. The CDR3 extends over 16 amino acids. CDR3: CASSLGLLARTGELFF. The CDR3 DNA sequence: TGTGCCAGCAGCTTAGGACTTCTCGCTCGGACCGGGGAGCTGTTTTTT.

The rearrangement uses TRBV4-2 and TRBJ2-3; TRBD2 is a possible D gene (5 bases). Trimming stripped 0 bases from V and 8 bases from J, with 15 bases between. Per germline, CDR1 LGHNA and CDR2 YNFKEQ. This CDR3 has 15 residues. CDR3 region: CASSQDPGYEGTQYF. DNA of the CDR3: TGTGCCAGCAGCCAAGATCCTGGGTATGAGGGTACGCAGTATTTT.

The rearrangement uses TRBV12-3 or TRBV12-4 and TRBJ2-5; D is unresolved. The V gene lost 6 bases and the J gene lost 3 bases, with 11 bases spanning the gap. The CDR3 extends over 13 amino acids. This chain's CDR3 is CASRRRTEETQYF. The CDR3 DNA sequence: TGTGCCAGCAGAAGACGGACGGAAGAGACCCAGTACTTC.

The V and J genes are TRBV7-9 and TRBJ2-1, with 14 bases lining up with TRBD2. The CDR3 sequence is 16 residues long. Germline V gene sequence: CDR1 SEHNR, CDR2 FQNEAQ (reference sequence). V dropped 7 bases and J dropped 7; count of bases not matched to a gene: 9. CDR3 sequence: CASTPGWTSGRNEQFF. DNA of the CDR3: TGTGCCAGCACCCCGGGGTGGACTAGCGGGAGGAATGAGCAGTTCTTC. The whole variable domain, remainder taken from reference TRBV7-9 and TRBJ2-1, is DTGVSQNPRHKITKRGQNVTFRCDPISEHNRLYWYRQTLGQGPEFLTYFQNEAQLEKSRLLSDRFSAERPKGSFSTLEIQRTEQGDSAMYLCASTPGWTSGRNEQFFGPGTRLTVL.